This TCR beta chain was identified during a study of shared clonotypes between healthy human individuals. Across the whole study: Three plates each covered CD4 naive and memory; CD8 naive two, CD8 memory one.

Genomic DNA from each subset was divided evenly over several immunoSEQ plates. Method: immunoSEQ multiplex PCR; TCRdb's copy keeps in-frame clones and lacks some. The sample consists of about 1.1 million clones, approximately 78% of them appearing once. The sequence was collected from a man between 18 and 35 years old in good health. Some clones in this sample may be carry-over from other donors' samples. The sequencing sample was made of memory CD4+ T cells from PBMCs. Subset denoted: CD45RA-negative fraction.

CDR3 sequence reads: CASGSRLYGYTF. In nucleotides, the CDR3 is TGTGCCAGCGGTTCGAGGCTCTATGGCTACACCTTC. The chain uses TRBV5-4 and TRBJ1-2; no definite D call. This CDR3 comprises 12 residues. Trimming removed 7 bases at V and 4 bases at J, with 11 bases between. CDR1 and CDR2 from the germline V gene are SGHNT and YYREEE (reference sequence).